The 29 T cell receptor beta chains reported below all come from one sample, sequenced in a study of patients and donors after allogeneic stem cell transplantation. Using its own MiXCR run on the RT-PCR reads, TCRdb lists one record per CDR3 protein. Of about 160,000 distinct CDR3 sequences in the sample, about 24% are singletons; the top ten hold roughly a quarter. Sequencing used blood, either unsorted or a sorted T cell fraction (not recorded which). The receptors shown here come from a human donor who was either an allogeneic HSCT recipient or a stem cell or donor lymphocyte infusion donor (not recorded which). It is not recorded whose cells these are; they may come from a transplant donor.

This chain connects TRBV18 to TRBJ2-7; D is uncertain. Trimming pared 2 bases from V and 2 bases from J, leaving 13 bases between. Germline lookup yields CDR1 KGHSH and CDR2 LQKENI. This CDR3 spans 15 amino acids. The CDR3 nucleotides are TGTGCCAGCTCACCATTTAGTATCGGCCCCTACGAGCAGTACTTC. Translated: CASSPFSIGPYEQYF. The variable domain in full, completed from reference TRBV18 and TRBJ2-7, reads NAGVMQNPRHLVRRRGQEARLRCSPMKGHSHVYWYRQLPEEGLKFMVYLQKENIIDESGMPKERFSAEFPKEGPSILRIQQVVRGDSAAYFCASSPFSIGPYEQYFGPGTRLTVT.

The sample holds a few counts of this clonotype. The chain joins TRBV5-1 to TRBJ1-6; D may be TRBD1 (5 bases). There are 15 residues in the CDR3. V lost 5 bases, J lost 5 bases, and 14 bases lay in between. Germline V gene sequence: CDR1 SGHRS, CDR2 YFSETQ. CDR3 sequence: CASRPGTADNSPLHF. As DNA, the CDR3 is TGCGCCAGCAGGCCCGGGACGGCAGATAATTCACCCCTCCACTTT.

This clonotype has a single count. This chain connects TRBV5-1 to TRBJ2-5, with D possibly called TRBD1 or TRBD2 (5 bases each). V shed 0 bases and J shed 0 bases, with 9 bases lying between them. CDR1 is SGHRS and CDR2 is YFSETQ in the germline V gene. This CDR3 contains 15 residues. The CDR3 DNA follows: TGCGCCAGCAGCTTGGGGGACCAAAACCAAGAGACCCAGTACTTC. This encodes CASSLGDQNQETQYF.

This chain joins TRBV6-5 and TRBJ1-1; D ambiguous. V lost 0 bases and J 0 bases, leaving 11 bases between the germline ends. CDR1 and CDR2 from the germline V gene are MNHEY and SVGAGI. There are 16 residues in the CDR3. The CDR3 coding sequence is TGTGCCAGCAGTTACTCGACTTTAGAACTGAACACTGAAGCTTTCTTT. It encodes CASSYSTLELNTEAFF.

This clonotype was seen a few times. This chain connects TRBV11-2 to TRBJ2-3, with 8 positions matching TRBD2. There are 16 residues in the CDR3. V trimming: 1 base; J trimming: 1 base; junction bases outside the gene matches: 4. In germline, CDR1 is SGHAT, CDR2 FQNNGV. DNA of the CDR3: TGTGCCAGCAGCTTAGTCGGTAGCGGGGGCACAGATACGCAGTATTTT. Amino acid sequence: CASSLVGSGGTDTQYF. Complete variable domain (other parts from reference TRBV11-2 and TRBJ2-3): EAGVAQSPRYKIIEKRQSVAFWCNPISGHATLYWYQQILGQGPKLLIQFQNNGVVDDSQLPKDRFSAERLKGVDSTLKIQPAKLEDSAVYLCASSLVGSGGTDTQYFGPGTRLTVL.

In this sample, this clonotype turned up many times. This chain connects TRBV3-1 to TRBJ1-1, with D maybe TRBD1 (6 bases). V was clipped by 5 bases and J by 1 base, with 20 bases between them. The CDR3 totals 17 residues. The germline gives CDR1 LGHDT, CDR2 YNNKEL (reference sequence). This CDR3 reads CASSSPRGPGRNTEAFF. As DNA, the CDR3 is TGTGCCAGCAGCTCCCCCAGGGGCCCGGGCCGGAACACTGAAGCTTTCTTT.

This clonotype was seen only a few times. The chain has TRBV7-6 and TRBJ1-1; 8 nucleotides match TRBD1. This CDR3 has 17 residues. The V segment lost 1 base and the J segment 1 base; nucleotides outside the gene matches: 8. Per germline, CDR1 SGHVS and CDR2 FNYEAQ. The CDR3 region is CASSLGRWDRTNTEAFF. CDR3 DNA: TGTGCCAGCAGCTTAGGTAGGTGGGACAGGACGAACACTGAAGCTTTCTTT.

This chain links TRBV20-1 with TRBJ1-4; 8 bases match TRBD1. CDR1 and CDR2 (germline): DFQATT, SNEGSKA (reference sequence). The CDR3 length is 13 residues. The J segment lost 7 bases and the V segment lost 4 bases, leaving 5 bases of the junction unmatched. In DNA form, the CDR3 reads TGCAGTGCTATGCAGGGGGCCAGTGAAAAACTGTTTTTT. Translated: CSAMQGASEKLFF.

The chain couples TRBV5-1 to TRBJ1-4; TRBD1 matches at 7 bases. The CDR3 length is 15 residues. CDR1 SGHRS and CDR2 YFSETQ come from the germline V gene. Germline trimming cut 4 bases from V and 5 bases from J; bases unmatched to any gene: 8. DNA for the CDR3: TGCGCCAGCAGCCCTAACAGGGGAAGGAATGAAAAACTGTTTTTT. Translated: CASSPNRGRNEKLFF.

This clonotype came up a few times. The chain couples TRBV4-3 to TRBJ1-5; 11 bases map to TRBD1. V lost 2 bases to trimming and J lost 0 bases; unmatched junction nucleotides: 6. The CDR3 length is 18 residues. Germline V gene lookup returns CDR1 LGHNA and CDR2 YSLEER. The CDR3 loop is CASSQWTGGLNSNQPQHF. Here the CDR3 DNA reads TGCGCCAGCAGCCAATGGACAGGGGGCTTAAATAGCAATCAGCCCCAGCATTTT.

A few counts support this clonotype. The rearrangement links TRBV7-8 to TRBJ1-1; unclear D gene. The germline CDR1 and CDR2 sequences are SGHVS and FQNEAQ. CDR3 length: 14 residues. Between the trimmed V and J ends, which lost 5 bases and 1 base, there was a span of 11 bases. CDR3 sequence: CASSPYPSNTEAFF. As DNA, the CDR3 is TGTGCCAGCAGCCCGTACCCCTCGAACACTGAAGCTTTCTTT.

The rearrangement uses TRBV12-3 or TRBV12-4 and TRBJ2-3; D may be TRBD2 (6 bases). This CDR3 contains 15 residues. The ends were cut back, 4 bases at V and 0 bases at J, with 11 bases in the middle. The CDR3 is CASSSWEASTDTQYF. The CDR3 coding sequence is TGTGCCAGCAGTTCCTGGGAGGCTAGCACAGATACGCAGTATTTT.

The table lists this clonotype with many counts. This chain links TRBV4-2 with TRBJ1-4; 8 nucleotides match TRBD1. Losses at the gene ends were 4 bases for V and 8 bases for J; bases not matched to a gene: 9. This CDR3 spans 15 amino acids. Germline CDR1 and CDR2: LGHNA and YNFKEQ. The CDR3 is CASSRATGAIEKLFF. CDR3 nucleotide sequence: TGTGCCAGCAGCCGCGCGACAGGGGCTATCGAAAAACTGTTTTTT.

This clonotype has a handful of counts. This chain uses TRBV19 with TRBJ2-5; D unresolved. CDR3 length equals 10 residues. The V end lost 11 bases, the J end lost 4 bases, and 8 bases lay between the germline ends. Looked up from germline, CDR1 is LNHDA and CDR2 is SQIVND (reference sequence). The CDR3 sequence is CAALPETQYF. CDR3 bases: TGTGCCGCGCTCCCAGAGACCCAGTACTTC. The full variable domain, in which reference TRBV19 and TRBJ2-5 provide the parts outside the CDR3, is DGGITQSPKYLFRKEGQNVTLSCEQNLNHDAMYWYRQDPGQGLRLIYYSQIVNDFQKGDIAEGYSVSREKKESFPLTVTSAQKNPTAFYLCAALPETQYFGPGTRLLVL.

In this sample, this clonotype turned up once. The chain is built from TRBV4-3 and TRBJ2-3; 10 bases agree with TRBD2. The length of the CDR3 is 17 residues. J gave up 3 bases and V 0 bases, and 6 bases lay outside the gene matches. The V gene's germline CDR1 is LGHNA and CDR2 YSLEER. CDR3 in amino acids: CASSQDLAGDGTDTQYF. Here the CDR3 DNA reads TGCGCCAGCAGCCAAGATCTAGCGGGGGACGGGACAGATACGCAGTATTTT.

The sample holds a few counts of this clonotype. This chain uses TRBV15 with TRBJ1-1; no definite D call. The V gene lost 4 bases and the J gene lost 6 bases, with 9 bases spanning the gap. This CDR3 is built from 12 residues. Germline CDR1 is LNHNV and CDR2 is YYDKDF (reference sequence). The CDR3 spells CATSKGHPEAFF. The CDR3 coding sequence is TGTGCCACCAGCAAGGGCCATCCTGAAGCTTTCTTT.

The CDR3 DNA sequence: TGTGCCAGCAGCGCCCGGGACAGGGTACTCACAGATACGCAGTATTTT. Translation gives CASSARDRVLTDTQYF. The chain links TRBV7-9 to TRBJ2-3; the match to TRBD1 covers 9 bases. CDR1 SEHNR and CDR2 FQNEAQ come from the germline V gene (reference sequence). J lost 2 bases, V lost 5 bases, and 8 bases had no gene match. This CDR3 region has 16 residues. Full variable domain (missing parts from reference TRBV7-9 and TRBJ2-3): DTGVSQNPRHKITKRGQNVTFRCDPISEHNRLYWYRQTLGQGPEFLTYFQNEAQLEKSRLLSDRFSAERPKGSFSTLEIQRTEQGDSAMYLCASSARDRVLTDTQYFGPGTRLTVL.

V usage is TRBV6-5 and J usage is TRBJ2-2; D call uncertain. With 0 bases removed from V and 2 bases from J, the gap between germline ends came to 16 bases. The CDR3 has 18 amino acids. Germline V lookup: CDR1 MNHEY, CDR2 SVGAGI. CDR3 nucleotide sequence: TGTGCCAGCAGTTACTCGACGGTTGCGGCCCTAAACACCGGGGAGCTGTTTTTT. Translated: CASSYSTVAALNTGELFF.

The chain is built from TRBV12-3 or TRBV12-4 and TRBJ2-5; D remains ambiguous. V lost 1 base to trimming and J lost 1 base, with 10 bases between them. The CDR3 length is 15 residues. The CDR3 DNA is TGTGCCAGCAGTTTAGGAACACCCGGCCAAGAGACCCAGTACTTC. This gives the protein CASSLGTPGQETQYF.

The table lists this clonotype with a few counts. In nucleotides, the CDR3 is TGTGCCAGCAGTTACTCACGGGGCCGGACGCTACTCTCTGGAAACACCATATATTTT. Translation: CASSYSRGRTLLSGNTIYF. The chain recombines TRBV6-5 with TRBJ1-3, with TRBD1 as a possible D gene (5 bases). Germline V CDR1 and CDR2: MNHEY, SVGAGI. CDR3 size: 19 residues. V was trimmed by 0 bases and J by 0 bases, leaving 18 bases between them.

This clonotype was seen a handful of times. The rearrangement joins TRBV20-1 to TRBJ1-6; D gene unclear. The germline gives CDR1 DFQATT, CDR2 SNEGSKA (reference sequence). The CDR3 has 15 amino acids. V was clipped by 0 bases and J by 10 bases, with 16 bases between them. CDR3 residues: CSARDLEGVLSPLHF. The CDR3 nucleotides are TGCAGTGCTAGAGATCTTGAAGGCGTCCTGTCACCCCTCCACTTT.

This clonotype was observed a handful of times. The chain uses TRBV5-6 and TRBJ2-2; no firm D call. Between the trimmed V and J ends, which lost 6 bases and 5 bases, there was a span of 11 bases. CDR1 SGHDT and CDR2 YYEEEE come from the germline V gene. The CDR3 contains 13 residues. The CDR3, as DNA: TGTGCCAGCAAGGTCAAACCAACCGGGGAGCTGTTTTTT. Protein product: CASKVKPTGELFF.

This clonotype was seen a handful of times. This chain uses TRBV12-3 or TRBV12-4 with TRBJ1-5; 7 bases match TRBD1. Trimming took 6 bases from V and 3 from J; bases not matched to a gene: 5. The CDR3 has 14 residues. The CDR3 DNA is TGTGCCAGCAGGGTACAGGGGCTCAATCAGCCCCAGCATTTT. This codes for CASRVQGLNQPQHF.

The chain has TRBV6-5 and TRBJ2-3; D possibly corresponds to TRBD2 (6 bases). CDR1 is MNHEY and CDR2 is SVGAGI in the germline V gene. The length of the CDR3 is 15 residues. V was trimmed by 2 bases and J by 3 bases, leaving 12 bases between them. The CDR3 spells CASSYGRAGTDTQYF. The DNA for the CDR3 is TGTGCCAGCAGTTACGGAAGGGCGGGGACAGATACGCAGTATTTT.

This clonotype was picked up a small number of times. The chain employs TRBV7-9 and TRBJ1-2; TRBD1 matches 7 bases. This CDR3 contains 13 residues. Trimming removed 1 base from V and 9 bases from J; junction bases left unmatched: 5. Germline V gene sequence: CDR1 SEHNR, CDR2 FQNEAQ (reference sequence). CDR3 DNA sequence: TGTGCCAGCAGCTTAGGACAGGGTAGGAGCTACACCTTC. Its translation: CASSLGQGRSYTF.

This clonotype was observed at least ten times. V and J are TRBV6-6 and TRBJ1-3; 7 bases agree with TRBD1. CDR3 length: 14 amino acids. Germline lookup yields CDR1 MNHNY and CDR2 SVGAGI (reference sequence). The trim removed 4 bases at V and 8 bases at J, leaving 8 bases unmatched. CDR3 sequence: CASSSGTVPYTIYF. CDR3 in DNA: TGTGCCAGCAGTTCCGGGACAGTGCCCTACACCATATATTTT.

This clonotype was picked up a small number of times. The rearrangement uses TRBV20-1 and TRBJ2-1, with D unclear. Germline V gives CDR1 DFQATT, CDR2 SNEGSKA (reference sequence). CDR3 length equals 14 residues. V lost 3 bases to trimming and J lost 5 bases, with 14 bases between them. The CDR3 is CSARGGLRNNEQFF. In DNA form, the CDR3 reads TGCAGTGCTAGGGGCGGCCTAAGGAACAATGAGCAGTTCTTC.

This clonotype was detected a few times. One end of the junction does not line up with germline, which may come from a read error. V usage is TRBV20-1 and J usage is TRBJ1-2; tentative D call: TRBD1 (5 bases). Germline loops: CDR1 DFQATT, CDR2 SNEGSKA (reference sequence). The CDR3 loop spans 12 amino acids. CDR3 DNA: TGCAGTGCTAGAAATCCGGGACCGGGCTTCACCTTC. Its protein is CSARNPGPGFTF.

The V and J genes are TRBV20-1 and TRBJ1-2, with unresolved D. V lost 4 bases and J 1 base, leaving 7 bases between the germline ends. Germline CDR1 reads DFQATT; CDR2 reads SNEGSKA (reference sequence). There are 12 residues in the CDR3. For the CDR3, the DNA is TGCAGTGCTAACGGATTTAACTATGGCTACACCTTC. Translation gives CSANGFNYGYTF.